The 22 T cell receptor beta chains below were found in one sample sequenced in a study of T cells in tuberculosis. Assay: immunoSEQ multiplex PCR; the TCRdb copy retains only in-frame clones and omits some. The sample has roughly 34,000 clones, just under 95% seen once. Material: PBMCs. The receptors were sampled from a donor between 10 and 35 years old with latent tuberculosis or without tuberculosis infection. Some clones in this sample may be carry-over from other donors' samples.

The CDR3 bases are TGTGCCAGCACCGCGACTAGCGGGATGGACACCGGGGAGCTGTTTTTT. Amino acid sequence: CASTATSGMDTGELFF. V gene TRBV9 combines with J gene TRBJ2-2; 11 positions match TRBD2. The CDR3 is made up of 16 amino acids. V trimming: 6 bases; J trimming: 3 bases; junction bases outside the gene matches: 7. Germline assignment: CDR1 SGDLS and CDR2 YYNGEE.

V usage is TRBV9 and J usage is TRBJ2-1, with 7 bases matching TRBD2. The ends lost 0 bases at V and 15 bases at J; junction bases unmatched: 9. From germline, CDR1 is SGDLS and CDR2 YYNGEE. CDR3 size: 13 residues. The CDR3 protein is CASSVVVGGSLFF. The CDR3 nucleotides are TGTGCCAGCAGCGTAGTGGTGGGAGGGAGTTTGTTCTTC.

This chain connects TRBV25-1 to TRBJ2-6; the match to TRBD1 covers 9 bases. The CDR3 totals 17 residues. Germline V gives CDR1 MGHDK, CDR2 SYGVNS. V gave up 7 bases and J gave up 0 bases; unmatched junction bases: 7. As DNA, the CDR3 is TGTGCCAGCACGGGGGACAGGGCCTACTCTGGGGCCAACGTCCTGACTTTC. It encodes CASTGDRAYSGANVLTF.

This chain links TRBV11-2 with TRBJ2-1; D unresolved. This CDR3 has 13 amino acids. The ends were cut back, 1 base at V and 3 bases at J, with 4 bases in the middle. Germline assignment: CDR1 SGHAT and CDR2 FQNNGV. CDR3 nucleotide sequence: TGTGCCAGCAGCTTAGGCAGCTACAATGAGCAGTTCTTC. Translation gives CASSLGSYNEQFF.

The chain links TRBV7-6 to TRBJ2-5, with no clear D. V was cut by 5 bases and J by 2 bases, with 6 bases left in between. Germline-derived CDR1 and CDR2 are SGHVS and FNYEAQ. This CDR3 has 12 residues. This chain's CDR3 is CASSMSQETQYF. The CDR3 DNA sequence: TGTGCCAGCAGCATGTCTCAAGAGACCCAGTACTTC.

The chain carries TRBV5-1 and TRBJ2-3; possibly TRBD2 for D (6 bases). Trimming pared 6 bases from V and 1 base from J, leaving 15 bases between. The CDR3 spans 15 residues. Germline V gene lookup returns CDR1 SGHRS and CDR2 YFSETQ. The CDR3 reads CASTQGRDGTDTQYF. The CDR3 nucleotides read TGCGCCAGCACCCAAGGGCGGGATGGCACAGATACGCAGTATTTT.

This clone was recorded once. J is TRBJ2-1 and V is TRBV5-1; no clear D. The germline V and J ends were trimmed by 0 bases and 1 base, with 8 bases remaining between them. The CDR3 covers 15 residues. CDR1 and CDR2 (germline): SGHRS, YFSETQ. The CDR3, as DNA: TGCGCCAGCAGCTTGGACAACATGTCCTACAATGAGCAGTTCTTC. Residues: CASSLDNMSYNEQFF.

This chain links TRBV7-9 with TRBJ1-5, with D tentatively TRBD1 (6 bases). The CDR3 extends over 17 amino acids. The V end was cut by 3 bases, the J end by 3 bases, with 18 bases between. Germline V gives CDR1 SEHNR, CDR2 FQNEAQ (reference sequence). CDR3 in amino acids: CASSFTSASGDNQPQHF. In nucleotides, the CDR3 is TGTGCCAGCAGCTTCACTTCGGCGTCAGGGGACAATCAGCCCCAGCATTTT.

The chain employs TRBV2 and TRBJ2-1; D gene unclear. The CDR3 extends over 14 amino acids. CDR1 and CDR2 from the germline V gene are SNHLY and FYNNEI. Between the trimmed V and J ends, which lost 0 bases and 3 bases, there was a span of 6 bases. In DNA form, the CDR3 reads TGTGCCAGCAGTGAAGCAAGCGACTACAATGAGCAGTTCTTC. Translated: CASSEASDYNEQFF. Drawing the rest from reference TRBV2 and TRBJ2-1, the complete variable domain is EPEVTQTPSHQVTQMGQEVILRCVPISNHLYFYWYRQILGQKVEFLVSFYNNEISEKSEIFDDQFSVERPDGSNFTLKIRSTKLEDSAMYFCASSEASDYNEQFFGPGTRLTVL.

On this clone: Other DNA sequences in the sample encode the same CDR3. This chain connects TRBV28 to TRBJ2-6; D may be TRBD1 (5 bases). Germline V gene sequence: CDR1 MDHEN, CDR2 SYDVKM. The CDR3 is made up of 16 amino acids. V was pared by 5 bases and J by 0 bases, with 11 bases between. The CDR3 sequence is CASSPRQGSGANVLTF. The CDR3 nucleotides are TGTGCCAGCAGTCCCCGGCAGGGCTCTGGGGCCAACGTCCTGACTTTC.

This sequence joins TRBV4-1 and TRBJ2-3; D is possibly TRBD2 (6 bases). CDR1 is MGHRA, CDR2 YSYEKL, per germline. The CDR3 has 17 residues. V was pared by 0 bases and J by 2 bases, with 15 bases between. The CDR3 loop reads CASSQDSRGLTTDTQYF. In DNA, the CDR3 is TGCGCCAGCAGCCAAGATAGTAGGGGACTGACCACAGATACGCAGTATTTT.

V and J are TRBV6-1 and TRBJ1-1; TRBD1 agrees at 7 bases. Trimming took 7 bases from V and 6 from J; bases not matched to a gene: 5. Looked up from germline, CDR1 is MNHNS and CDR2 is SASEGT. The CDR3 is 12 residues long. The CDR3 bases are TGTGCCAGCATGAGACAGGGTGCTGAAGCTTTCTTT. This codes for CASMRQGAEAFF.

The V and J genes are TRBV6-4 and TRBJ2-3, with 7 bases that match TRBD2. This CDR3 spans 12 amino acids. The V gene end was trimmed by 1 base and the J gene end by 14 bases; junction bases not matched to a gene: 6. Germline CDR1 and CDR2: MRHNA and SNTAGT. Here the CDR3 reads CASSDCGTIRYF. The CDR3 DNA follows: TGTGCCAGCAGTGACTGCGGGACTATCAGGTATTTT.

This chain links TRBV30 with TRBJ2-7; 9 bases map to TRBD2. With V trimmed by 6 bases and J by 0 bases, 9 bases remained unmatched. Per germline, CDR1 GTSNPN and CDR2 SVGIG (reference sequence). This CDR3 spans 15 amino acids. CDR3 protein: CACSTLAGRSYEQYF. CDR3 coding DNA: TGTGCCTGCTCCACCCTAGCGGGGCGCTCCTACGAGCAGTACTTC. Combining the CDR3 with reference TRBV30 and TRBJ2-7 gives the whole variable domain SQTIHQWPATLVQPVGSPLSLECTVEGTSNPNLYWYRQAAGRGLQLLFYSVGIGQISSEVPQNLSASRPQDRQFILSSKKLLLSDSGFYLCACSTLAGRSYEQYFGPGTRLTVT.

This sequence joins TRBV30 and TRBJ2-6; 8 bases match TRBD1. With 3 bases clipped from V and 2 bases from J, the junction kept 12 bases outside the gene matches. The CDR3 extends over 18 amino acids. Germline assignment: CDR1 GTSNPN and CDR2 SVGIG (reference sequence). The CDR3 reads CAWSGIRTGRPGANVLTF. CDR3 in DNA: TGTGCCTGGAGCGGGATCAGGACAGGGAGGCCTGGGGCCAACGTCCTGACTTTC. Full variable domain (missing parts from reference TRBV30 and TRBJ2-6): SQTIHQWPATLVQPVGSPLSLECTVEGTSNPNLYWYRQAAGRGLQLLFYSVGIGQISSEVPQNLSASRPQDRQFILSSKKLLLSDSGFYLCAWSGIRTGRPGANVLTFGAGSRLTVL.

The chain employs TRBV13 and TRBJ2-7, with TRBD1 identical over 7 bases. The CDR3 spans 15 residues. Germline CDR1 PRHDT, CDR2 FYEKMQ (reference sequence). The J segment lost 5 bases and the V segment lost 4 bases, leaving 11 bases of the junction unmatched. CDR3 coding DNA: TGTGCCAGCAGCTCTCGGACGACAGGGATCAACGAGCAGTACTTC. Its protein is CASSSRTTGINEQYF.

The V gene is TRBV5-6, the J gene TRBJ1-4; D possibly corresponds to TRBD1 (6 bases). V lost 4 bases, J lost 4 bases, and 14 bases lay in between. This CDR3 is built from 15 residues. In germline, CDR1 is SGHDT, CDR2 YYEEEE. This chain's CDR3 is CASSLLDRDNEKLFF. Here the CDR3 DNA reads TGTGCCAGCAGCCTCTTGGACAGAGATAATGAAAAACTGTTTTTT.

The chain has TRBV27 and TRBJ1-1; the D is unclear. The CDR3 totals 14 residues. Germline assignment: CDR1 MNHEY and CDR2 SMNVEV (reference sequence). Trimming removed 7 bases at V and 4 bases at J, with 16 bases between. CDR3 bases: TGTGCCAGCACCCCACGACACGGGGTCACTGAAGCTTTCTTT. Amino acid sequence: CASTPRHGVTEAFF.

The V gene is TRBV5-5, the J gene TRBJ2-1; D uncertain. Germline V CDR1 and CDR2: SGHKS, YYEKEE (reference sequence). V dropped 4 bases and J dropped 0 bases, with 14 bases sitting between them. The CDR3 has 16 residues. The CDR3 protein is CASSLRSSSSYNEQFF. The CDR3 bases are TGTGCCAGCAGCCTACGGTCATCGAGCTCCTACAATGAGCAGTTCTTC.

The rearrangement uses TRBV6-1 and TRBJ2-1; TRBD1 aligns across 7 bases. CDR1 is MNHNS, CDR2 SASEGT, per germline. The CDR3 extends over 15 amino acids. The trim removed 6 bases at V and 7 bases at J, leaving 12 bases unmatched. The CDR3 loop is CASSPTGQLSNEQFF. The CDR3 DNA is TGTGCCAGCAGCCCCACGGGACAGCTCAGTAATGAGCAGTTCTTC.

The gene calls are TRBV11-2 and TRBJ2-5, with a possible D match to TRBD1 (6 bases). Germline values: CDR1 SGHAT, CDR2 FQNNGV. The germline V and J ends were trimmed by 5 bases and 2 bases, with 9 bases remaining between them. The length of the CDR3 is 13 residues. CDR3 region: CASSPDRQETQYF. The CDR3 nucleotides are TGTGCCAGCAGCCCCGACAGGCAAGAGACCCAGTACTTC.

V gene TRBV7-2 combines with J gene TRBJ1-2; TRBD1 might be the D (5 bases). Germline CDR1 SGHTA, CDR2 FQGNSA. With 4 bases removed from V and 2 bases from J, the gap between germline ends came to 11 bases. CDR3 length equals 14 residues. CDR3 DNA: TGTGCCAGCAGCTGGGGACTGGAAAACTATGGCTACACCTTC. It yields the protein CASSWGLENYGYTF.